The 19 T cell receptor beta chains reported below all come from one sample, sequenced in a study of blood T cell repertoires in COVID-19. Clones were read by immunoSEQ multiplex PCR, and TCRdb kept only the in-frame ones, dropping some. This sample yields about 480,000 clones, of which 70% to 90% are seen a single time; around 1.9% belongs to the top ten. Sequencing was carried out using PBMCs or T cells enriched from blood (not recorded which). The receptor set was obtained from a woman in her forties who had recovered from COVID-19.

The J gene is TRBJ2-7, the V gene TRBV12-3 or TRBV12-4; weak D call: TRBD1 (6 bases). The CDR3 spans 13 residues. V shed 4 bases and J shed 2 bases, with 9 bases lying between them. This CDR3 reads CASSSGHTYEQYF. CDR3 coding DNA: TGTGCCAGCAGTTCGGGACACACCTACGAGCAGTACTTC.

The gene calls are TRBV3-1 (or the pseudogene TRBV3-2) and TRBJ2-2; D uncertain. The CDR3 covers 15 residues. Germline loops: CDR1 LGHDT, CDR2 YNNKEL (reference sequence). The germline V and J ends were trimmed by 1 base and 1 base, with 7 bases remaining between them. The CDR3 coding sequence is TGTGCCAGCAGCCAAGTGTGGAGGAACACCGGGGAGCTGTTTTTT. It is translated as CASSQVWRNTGELFF.

The chain couples TRBV7-9 to TRBJ2-1; TRBD2 matches at 8 bases. Losses at the gene ends were 1 base for V and 4 bases for J; bases not matched to a gene: 3. This CDR3 is 15 amino acids long. From germline, CDR1 is SEHNR and CDR2 FQNEAQ (reference sequence). The CDR3 bases are TGTGCCAGCAGCTTAGGCGGGAGGTTTTACAATGAGCAGTTCTTC. It specifies CASSLGGRFYNEQFF.

The chain combines TRBV5-4 with TRBJ2-7, with TRBD1 matching over 7 bases. Per the germline V gene, CDR1 is SGHNT and CDR2 is YYREEE (reference sequence). The CDR3 is 15 residues long. Germline trimming cut 4 bases from V and 0 bases from J; bases unmatched to any gene: 7. CDR3 loop: CASSRDSSLSYEQYF. The CDR3 region has the DNA TGTGCCAGCAGCCGGGACAGCAGCCTCTCCTACGAGCAGTACTTC.

This sequence joins TRBV27 and TRBJ1-5; 9 bases are shared with TRBD1. Germline assignment: CDR1 MNHEY and CDR2 SMNVEV (reference sequence). V was pared by 5 bases and J by 4 bases, with 6 bases of the junction left unmatched. This CDR3 comprises 15 residues. The CDR3 DNA reads TGTGCCAGCAGTAGATCGGACAGGGGTAATCAGCCCCAGCATTTT. Encoded protein: CASSRSDRGNQPQHF.

The gene calls are TRBV7-2 and TRBJ1-1; D is undetermined. There are 13 residues in the CDR3. Germline V CDR1 and CDR2: SGHTA, FQGNSA. Between the trimmed V and J ends, which lost 7 bases and 5 bases, there was a span of 14 bases. CDR3 protein: CASTLPPRTEAFF. The CDR3 DNA reads as TGTGCCAGCACCCTCCCCCCTAGAACTGAAGCTTTCTTT.

This clone has only one observation. This chain joins TRBV18 and TRBJ2-1; TRBD1 might be the D (6 bases). The germline gives CDR1 KGHSH, CDR2 LQKENI. CDR3 length equals 17 residues. V gave up 2 bases and J gave up 0 bases, with 14 bases separating them. The CDR3 region has the DNA TGTGCCAGCTCACCAGGTCGACAGGCGAGCTCCTACAATGAGCAGTTCTTC. Protein: CASSPGRQASSYNEQFF.

The CDR3 loop reads CASSGPAQETQYF. The CDR3 DNA reads as TGTGCCAGCAGCGGGCCCGCCCAAGAGACCCAGTACTTC. The gene calls are TRBV5-4 and TRBJ2-5; D uncertain. From germline, CDR1 is SGHNT and CDR2 YYREEE (reference sequence). The CDR3 loop spans 13 amino acids. The V end lost 4 bases, the J end lost 1 base, and 8 bases lay between the germline ends.

The chain uses TRBV4-3 and TRBJ2-3, with D possibly TRBD2 on 5 matching bases. This CDR3 region has 22 residues. With 0 bases removed from V and 0 bases from J, the gap between germline ends came to 28 bases. Germline lookup yields CDR1 LGHNA and CDR2 YSLEER. CDR3 region: CASSQDYQLTALPSTSTDTQYF. CDR3 DNA: TGCGCCAGCAGCCAAGATTACCAATTAACGGCCCTTCCTAGCACTAGCACAGATACGCAGTATTTT.

The gene calls are TRBV5-6 and TRBJ1-1; 9 positions match TRBD1. The germline gives CDR1 SGHDT, CDR2 YYEEEE. The ends lost 4 bases at V and 5 bases at J; junction bases unmatched: 9. CDR3 length: 15 residues. CDR3 DNA sequence: TGTGCCAGCAGCCGGCCGAATGGACAGGGGACTGAAGCTTTCTTT. Protein product: CASSRPNGQGTEAFF.

The chain carries TRBV11-3 and TRBJ2-5; tentatively, D is TRBD1 (6 bases). Deletions cut 2 bases from V and 2 bases from J, with 15 bases between. The CDR3 is made up of 16 amino acids. Per germline, CDR1 SGHNT and CDR2 YENEEA. CDR3: CASSLRGGTFQETQYF. Written as DNA, the CDR3 is TGTGCCAGCAGCTTAAGGGGTGGGACATTTCAAGAGACCCAGTACTTC. Using reference TRBV11-3 and TRBJ2-5 for the parts outside the CDR3, the full variable domain is EAGVVQSPRYKIIEKKQPVAFWCNPISGHNTLYWYLQNLGQGPELLIRYENEEAVDDSQLPKDRFSAERLKGVDSTLKIQPAELGDSAVYLCASSLRGGTFQETQYFGPGTRLLVL.

A few counts support this clone. The V and J genes are TRBV7-8 and TRBJ1-5; 7 positions agree with TRBD1. Germline lookup yields CDR1 SGHVS and CDR2 FQNEAQ. The CDR3 is 15 amino acids. The junction had 8 bases not matched to a gene; V was cut back by 3 bases and J by 6 bases. The CDR3 here is CASSLSDAGGQPQHF. The CDR3 bases are TGTGCCAGCAGCTTGTCGGATGCAGGGGGTCAGCCCCAGCATTTT.

The chain carries TRBV25-1 and TRBJ1-1; D gene uncertain. V was cut by 2 bases and J by 11 bases, with 9 bases left in between. Germline CDR1 reads MGHDK; CDR2 reads SYGVNS. The CDR3 covers 11 residues. CDR3 sequence (DNA): TGTGCCAGCAGTGAAGGCGGGTCGGCTTTCTTT. Protein product: CASSEGGSAFF.

The sample holds a few counts of this clone. The chain employs TRBV6-5 and TRBJ1-3, with 8 bases aligning to TRBD1. Germline values: CDR1 MNHEY, CDR2 SVGAGI. The V and J ends lost 8 bases and 3 bases, in that order; junction bases with no gene match: 6. The CDR3 is 14 amino acids. CDR3 loop: CASATGVFGNTIYF. CDR3 bases: TGTGCCAGCGCGACAGGGGTCTTTGGAAACACCATATATTTT.

The chain combines TRBV30 with TRBJ1-6, with D hard to call. The CDR3 extends over 15 amino acids. Germline CDR1 and CDR2: GTSNPN and SVGIG (reference sequence). The germline V and J ends were trimmed by 1 base and 0 bases, with 7 bases remaining between them. The DNA for the CDR3 is TGTGCCTGGAGTGCTCTCAGCTCCTATAATTCACCCCTCCACTTT. This translates into CAWSALSSYNSPLHF.

V gene TRBV9 combines with J gene TRBJ2-3; TRBD2 might be the D (6 bases). In germline, CDR1 is SGDLS, CDR2 YYNGEE. Trimming stripped 4 bases from V and 3 bases from J, with 12 bases between. CDR3 length: 14 amino acids. The DNA for the CDR3 is TGTGCCAGCAGCTTCCTGGGACTGACAGATACGCAGTATTTT. This codes for CASSFLGLTDTQYF.

The CDR3 is CASSQDSLSYEQYF. The CDR3 DNA reads TGTGCCAGCAGCCAGGACAGCCTTTCCTACGAGCAGTACTTC. This chain uses TRBV14 with TRBJ2-7, with a weak D call TRBD1 (6 bases). CDR3 length equals 14 residues. Germline CDR1 reads SGHDN; CDR2 reads FVKESK. The V end was cut by 3 bases, the J end by 1 base, with 10 bases between. The variable domain in full, with the rest retrieved from reference TRBV14 and TRBJ2-7, is EAGVTQFPSHSVIEKGQTVTLRCDPISGHDNLYWYRRVMGKEIKFLLHFVKESKQDESGMPNNRFLAERTGGTYSTLKVQPAELEDSGVYFCASSQDSLSYEQYFGPGTRLTVT.

The V call is TRBV5-4, the J call TRBJ2-3; D remains ambiguous. From germline, CDR1 is SGHNT and CDR2 YYREEE (reference sequence). CDR3 length: 15 residues. Between the trimmed V and J ends, which lost 0 bases and 2 bases, there was a span of 10 bases. CDR3 amino acids: CASSLGAKNTDTQYF. For the CDR3, the DNA is TGTGCCAGCAGCTTGGGGGCGAAGAACACAGATACGCAGTATTTT. Based on the CDR3 plus reference TRBV5-4 and TRBJ2-3, the full variable domain is ETGVTQSPTHLIKTRGQQVTLRCSSQSGHNTVSWYQQALGQGPQFIFQYYREEENGRGNFPPRFSGLQFPNYSSELNVNALELDDSALYLCASSLGAKNTDTQYFGPGTRLTVL.

The rearrangement joins TRBV7-2 to TRBJ2-5; 12 bases are shared with TRBD2. This CDR3 has 15 amino acids. V shed 5 bases, J shed 4 bases, and the junction held 5 bases outside the gene matches. Germline loops: CDR1 SGHTA, CDR2 FQGNSA. CDR3 sequence reads: CASSTRTSGTETQYF. CDR3 in DNA: TGTGCCAGCAGCACCCGGACTAGCGGGACAGAGACCCAGTACTTC.